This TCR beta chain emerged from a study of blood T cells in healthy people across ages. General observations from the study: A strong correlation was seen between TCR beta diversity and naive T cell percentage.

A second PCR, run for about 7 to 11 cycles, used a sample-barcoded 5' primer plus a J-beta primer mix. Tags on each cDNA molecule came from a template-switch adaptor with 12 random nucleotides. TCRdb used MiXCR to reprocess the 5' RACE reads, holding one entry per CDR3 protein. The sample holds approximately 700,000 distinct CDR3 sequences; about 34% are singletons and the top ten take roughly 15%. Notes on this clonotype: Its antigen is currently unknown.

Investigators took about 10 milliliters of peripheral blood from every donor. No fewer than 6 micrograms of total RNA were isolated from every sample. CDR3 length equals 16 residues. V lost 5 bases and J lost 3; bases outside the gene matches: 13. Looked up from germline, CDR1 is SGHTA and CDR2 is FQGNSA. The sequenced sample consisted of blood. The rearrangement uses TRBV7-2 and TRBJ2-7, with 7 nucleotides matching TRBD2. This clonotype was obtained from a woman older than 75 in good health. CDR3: CASSPFSVPGGYEQYF. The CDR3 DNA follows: TGTGCCAGCAGCCCCTTTTCGGTCCCGGGGGGCTACGAGCAGTACTTC. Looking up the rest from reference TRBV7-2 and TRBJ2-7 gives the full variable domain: GAGVSQSPSNKVTEKGKDVELRCDPISGHTALYWYRQSLGQGLEFLIYFQGNSAPDKSGLPSDRFSAERTGGSVSTLTIQRTQQEDSAVYLCASSPFSVPGGYEQYFGPGTRLTVT.